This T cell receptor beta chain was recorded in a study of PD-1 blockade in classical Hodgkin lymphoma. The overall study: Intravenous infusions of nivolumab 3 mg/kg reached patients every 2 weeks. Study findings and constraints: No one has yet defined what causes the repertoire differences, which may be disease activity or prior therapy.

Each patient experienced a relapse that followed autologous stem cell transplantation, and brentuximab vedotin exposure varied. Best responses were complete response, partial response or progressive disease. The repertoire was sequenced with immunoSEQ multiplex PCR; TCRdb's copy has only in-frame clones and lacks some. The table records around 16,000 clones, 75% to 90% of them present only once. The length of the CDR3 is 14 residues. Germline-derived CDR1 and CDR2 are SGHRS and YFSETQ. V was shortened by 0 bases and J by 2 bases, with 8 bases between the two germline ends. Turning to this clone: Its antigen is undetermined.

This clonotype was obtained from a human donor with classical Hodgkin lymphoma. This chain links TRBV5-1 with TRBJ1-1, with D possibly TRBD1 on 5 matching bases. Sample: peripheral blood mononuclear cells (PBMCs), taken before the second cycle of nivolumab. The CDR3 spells CASSLVRGNTEAFF. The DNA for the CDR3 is TGCGCCAGCAGCTTGGTAAGGGGTAACACTGAAGCTTTCTTT.